This TCR beta chain was sequenced in a study of chemoradiotherapy in HPV16-positive cancers. Study-wide points: Non-HPV-specific T cells did not expand in tumors during treatment, whereas candidate HPV-specific clones and E7-related motifs did.

The protocol was immunoSEQ multiplex PCR, while the TCRdb copy is restricted to in-frame clones and leaves out a portion. The sample yields 850 to 1,000 clones, approximately 87% seen once. Trimming removed 1 base at V and 2 bases at J, with 12 bases between. CDR3 length: 15 residues. The germline CDR1 and CDR2 sequences are SGHTS and YDEGEE. Notes on this clone: The antigen is not known.

The input for sequencing was tumor tissue, taken from a patient who underwent chemoradiotherapy. The chain couples TRBV5-8 to TRBJ2-5; D is possibly TRBD1 (5 bases). This receptor was obtained from a human donor with HPV-associated anogenital cancer. In DNA, the CDR3 is TGTGCCAGCAGCTTGCGCGTAGGGGCGCAAGAGACCCAGTACTTC. Encoded protein: CASSLRVGAQETQYF.